The 30 T cell receptor beta chains below were found in one sample sequenced in a study of T cell responses to AZD1222 COVID-19 vaccine. Produced via immunoSEQ multiplex PCR; TCRdb's table is partial and in-frame only. The sample records some 150,000 clones, about 93% being singletons. The specimen was peripheral blood, collected on day 0 of AZD1222 vaccination. These receptors came from an adult in good health.

This clone has only a few counts. The V gene is TRBV6-6, the J gene TRBJ1-4; 8 nucleotides agree with TRBD1. This CDR3 has 16 residues. V lost 6 bases and J lost 11; bases outside the gene matches: 17. Germline V gene lookup returns CDR1 MNHNY and CDR2 SVGAGI (reference sequence). CDR3 coding DNA: TGTGCCAGCAGCCATACGGACAGGGACCCTTGGGGGAAACTGTTTTTT. Its protein is CASSHTDRDPWGKLFF.

V gene TRBV7-8 combines with J gene TRBJ1-1; TRBD1 matches 7 bases. Germline CDR1 is SGHVS and CDR2 is FQNEAQ. The ends lost 5 bases at V and 0 bases at J; junction bases unmatched: 12. This CDR3 comprises 17 residues. CDR3 DNA: TGTGCCAGCAGCCCCCACAGGGGAGTGTCCATGAACACTGAAGCTTTCTTT. It is translated as CASSPHRGVSMNTEAFF. Full variable domain (remainder filled in from reference TRBV7-8 and TRBJ1-1): GAGVSQSPRYKVAKRGQDVALRCDPISGHVSLFWYQQALGQGPEFLTYFQNEAQLDKSGLPSDRFFAERPEGSVSTLKIQRTQQEDSAVYLCASSPHRGVSMNTEAFFGQGTRLTVV.

This clone was found once. The V gene is TRBV4-1, the J gene TRBJ1-5; possibly TRBD1 for D (5 bases). The CDR3 is 14 residues long. Germline CDR1 reads MGHRA; CDR2 reads YSYEKL. Trimming took off 1 base at V and 5 bases at J, with 9 bases between the two ends. This CDR3 is CASSQAEGYQPQHF. The CDR3 region has the DNA TGCGCCAGCAGCCAAGCTGAGGGGTATCAGCCCCAGCATTTT.

This chain links TRBV5-1 with TRBJ2-3, with D possibly matching TRBD2 (6 bases). V was trimmed by 0 bases and J by 2 bases, leaving 13 bases between them. Germline assignment: CDR1 SGHRS and CDR2 YFSETQ. The CDR3 runs to 16 residues. The chain's CDR3 is CASSLALATNTDTQYF. The CDR3 DNA is TGCGCCAGCAGCTTGGCGCTAGCGACCAACACAGATACGCAGTATTTT.

This clone was seen just once. This chain links TRBV6-2 or TRBV6-3 with TRBJ2-7, with a tentative D call TRBD1 (6 bases). V was trimmed by 1 base and J by 3 bases, leaving 10 bases between them. The germline V gene encodes CDR1 MNHEY and CDR2 SVGEGT. The CDR3 sequence is 14 residues long. The CDR3 sequence is CASSYYQGRYEQYV. The DNA of the CDR3 is TGTGCCAGCAGTTACTACCAGGGGCGCTACGAGCAGTACGTC.

V gene TRBV6-4 combines with J gene TRBJ2-2, with TRBD2 identical over 7 bases. In germline, CDR1 is MRHNA, CDR2 SNTAGT. The CDR3 is 16 residues long. V lost 2 bases, J lost 2 bases, and 5 bases stayed unmatched. CDR3 DNA: TGTGCCAGCAGTGACGGGGGGGACCTTAACACCGGGGAGCTGTTTTTT. Amino acids: CASSDGGDLNTGELFF.

V usage is TRBV2 and J usage is TRBJ1-2; D is perhaps TRBD1 (6 bases). The V end was cut by 3 bases, the J end by 1 base, with 12 bases between. The length of the CDR3 is 15 residues. Germline CDR1 and CDR2: SNHLY and FYNNEI. In DNA form, the CDR3 reads TGTGCCAGCAGTGATCAGGGGATTGGTAACTATGGCTACACCTTC. It is translated as CASSDQGIGNYGYTF. The complete variable domain, with remaining parts taken from reference TRBV2 and TRBJ1-2, reads EPEVTQTPSHQVTQMGQEVILRCVPISNHLYFYWYRQILGQKVEFLVSFYNNEISEKSEIFDDQFSVERPDGSNFTLKIRSTKLEDSAMYFCASSDQGIGNYGYTFGSGTRLTVV.

This rearrangement joins TRBV24-1 to TRBJ2-1; D may be TRBD1 (6 bases). Germline V gene lookup returns CDR1 KGHDR and CDR2 SFDVKD. The CDR3 covers 14 residues. Trimming shortened V by 2 bases and J by 10 bases, and 14 bases separated the two germline ends. In DNA, the CDR3 is TGTGCCACCAGTGATTCGGTTGGGGGCTGGGAGCAGTTCTTC. Its protein product is CATSDSVGGWEQFF.

The V gene is TRBV19, the J gene TRBJ2-2; 7 positions match TRBD1. The CDR3 covers 15 residues. V was clipped by 6 bases and J by 7 bases; unmatched bases: 11. Germline loops: CDR1 LNHDA, CDR2 SQIVND (reference sequence). The CDR3 protein is CASRGQGESSGELFF. The CDR3 DNA reads as TGTGCCAGTAGGGGGCAGGGGGAATCCAGCGGGGAGCTGTTTTTT.

In this sample, this clone turned up once. This chain joins TRBV5-4 and TRBJ2-5; a possible D gene is TRBD2 (6 bases). Trimming removed 3 bases from V and 2 bases from J, with 14 bases in between. Germline assignment: CDR1 SGHNT and CDR2 YYREEE (reference sequence). This CDR3 region has 15 residues. CDR3 loop: CASSSLLAEQETQYF. CDR3 bases: TGTGCCAGCAGCTCCTTACTAGCAGAGCAAGAGACCCAGTACTTC.

This rearrangement joins TRBV5-1 to TRBJ2-2, with 9 bases that match TRBD1. The CDR3 runs to 15 residues. V lost 3 bases and J lost 7; bases outside the gene matches: 7. Germline loops: CDR1 SGHRS, CDR2 YFSETQ. DNA of the CDR3: TGCGCCAGCAGCTCGGACAGGGGATACATCGGGGAGCTGTTTTTT. Translated, it gives CASSSDRGYIGELFF.

Comment on this clone: The sample contains more than one DNA sequence encoding this CDR3. The chain joins TRBV2 to TRBJ1-2; a possible D gene is TRBD1 (5 bases). V was shortened by 4 bases and J by 5 bases, with 8 bases between the two germline ends. The CDR3 consists of 12 residues. The germline gives CDR1 SNHLY, CDR2 FYNNEI. The CDR3 DNA sequence: TGTGCCAGCAGTGTAGAGGGGTATGGCTACACCTTC. It yields the protein CASSVEGYGYTF.

The chain uses TRBV28 and TRBJ1-4, with D possibly being TRBD1 (5 bases). Germline CDR1 is MDHEN and CDR2 is SYDVKM. This CDR3 spans 14 amino acids. Trimming shortened V by 6 bases and J by 5 bases, and 13 bases separated the two germline ends. CDR3 residues: CASSLYRRNEKLFF. CDR3 DNA: TGTGCCAGCAGCCTTTACAGGCGGAATGAAAAACTGTTTTTT.

This chain connects TRBV12-3 or TRBV12-4 to TRBJ2-3; D may be TRBD1 or TRBD2 (5 bases each). CDR3 length equals 13 residues. V dropped 6 bases and J dropped 4 bases, with 11 bases sitting between them. The CDR3 loop is CASSLGGSDTQYF. The CDR3 coding sequence is TGTGCCAGCAGCCTTGGGGGATCAGATACGCAGTATTTT.

Concerning this clone: An end of the junction does not agree with germline; a read error may underlie this. V usage is TRBV6-1 and J usage is TRBJ1-4; D ambiguous. Germline loops: CDR1 MNHNS, CDR2 SASEGT. There are 14 residues in the CDR3. The CDR3, as DNA: TGTGCCAGCAGTAAAGCGAGCAAAAATGAAAAACTGTTTTTT. It translates to CASSKASKNEKLFF.

The V gene is TRBV5-1, the J gene TRBJ1-2; 7 bases match TRBD1. With V trimmed by 4 bases and J by 3 bases, 9 bases remained unmatched. Germline assignment: CDR1 SGHRS and CDR2 YFSETQ. This CDR3 contains 15 residues. Here the CDR3 reads CASSSSGQQHYGYTF. The CDR3 DNA reads as TGCGCCAGCAGCAGCTCGGGACAGCAGCACTATGGCTACACCTTC.

A single count supports this clone. This rearrangement joins TRBV11-2 to TRBJ2-3; no clear D gene. V was trimmed by 4 bases and J by 2 bases, leaving 13 bases between them. The CDR3 is 15 residues long. From germline, CDR1 is SGHAT and CDR2 FQNNGV. CDR3 sequence: CASSSYAVDTDTQYF. The CDR3 DNA is TGTGCCAGCAGCTCCTACGCCGTCGACACAGATACGCAGTATTTT.

The chain combines TRBV10-3 with TRBJ1-1, with 8 bases lining up with TRBD1. CDR1 and CDR2 from the germline V gene are ENHRY and SYGVKD. Trimming at V came to 10 bases and at J to 5 bases, leaving 6 bases not matched to a gene. This CDR3 has 12 amino acids. The CDR3 here is CATQGASTEAFF. The CDR3 DNA is TGTGCCACCCAGGGGGCCTCGACTGAAGCTTTCTTT.

This chain connects TRBV5-8 to TRBJ1-2, with 7 bases that match TRBD1. The CDR3 totals 16 residues. V lost 4 bases, J lost 7 bases, and 16 bases stayed unmatched. In germline, CDR1 is SGHTS, CDR2 YDEGEE. The CDR3 DNA reads TGTGCCAGCAGCCAGGGACAAGGGGGCATTATCCGTGGCTACACCTTC. It encodes CASSQGQGGIIRGYTF. The variable domain in full, with the rest retrieved from reference TRBV5-8 and TRBJ1-2, is EAGVTQSPTHLIKTRGQQATLRCSPISGHTSVYWYQQALGLGLQFLLWYDEGEERNRGNFPPRFSGRQFPNYSSELNVNALELEDSALYLCASSQGQGGIIRGYTFGSGTRLTVV.

The chain uses TRBV5-1 and TRBJ2-7, with a weak D call TRBD2 (5 bases). Germline CDR1 SGHRS, CDR2 YFSETQ. Trimming pared 1 base from V and 0 bases from J, leaving 11 bases between. There are 15 residues in the CDR3. CDR3 DNA sequence: TGCGCCAGCAGCTTGAGGACGGGAAGCTCCTACGAGCAGTACGTC. Translating it yields CASSLRTGSSYEQYV.

This chain connects TRBV18 to TRBJ1-2, with unresolved D. CDR1 and CDR2 from the germline V gene are KGHSH and LQKENI. V was shortened by 2 bases and J by 2 bases, with 6 bases between the two germline ends. This CDR3 is 13 amino acids long. The CDR3 sequence is CASSPRSNYGYTF. The DNA for the CDR3 is TGTGCCAGCTCACCAAGGTCCAACTATGGCTACACCTTC.

The chain employs TRBV5-6 and TRBJ2-7; tentatively, D is TRBD2 (6 bases). V gave up 4 bases and J gave up 7 bases, with 12 bases separating them. Germline CDR1 reads SGHDT; CDR2 reads YYEEEE. The CDR3 consists of 12 residues. In DNA form, the CDR3 reads TGTGCCAGCAGCCTATCGGCGGGGGAGCAGTACGTC. The encoded protein is CASSLSAGEQYV.

The J gene is TRBJ2-1, the V gene TRBV12-5; D is possibly TRBD1 (5 bases). CDR3 length: 13 residues. Trimming took 1 base from V and 9 from J, leaving 10 bases between them. CDR1 LGHNT and CDR2 FRNRAP come from the germline V gene. The CDR3 loop reads CASGLGGFVEQFF. In nucleotides, the CDR3 is TGTGCTAGTGGTTTGGGGGGCTTCGTTGAGCAGTTCTTC.

The chain combines TRBV7-9 with TRBJ2-1, with D uncertain. Germline lookup yields CDR1 SEHNR and CDR2 FQNEAQ (reference sequence). CDR3 length equals 13 residues. Deletions cut 2 bases from V and 6 bases from J, with 8 bases between. The CDR3 loop is CASSLIASNEQFF. The CDR3 nucleotides are TGTGCCAGCAGCTTAATCGCCTCCAATGAGCAGTTCTTC.

The chain links TRBV7-9 to TRBJ2-5; 7 bases are a match to TRBD1. Germline CDR1 is SEHNR and CDR2 is FQNEAQ (reference sequence). The V segment lost 4 bases and the J segment 9 bases; nucleotides outside the gene matches: 11. CDR3 length equals 14 residues. The CDR3 here is CASSWGTDQSAQYF. The CDR3 DNA reads TGTGCCAGCAGCTGGGGGACAGATCAATCCGCCCAGTACTTC.

This clone was detected once. CDR3 coding DNA: TGTGCCAGCAGCCAAGAGGGCAGGGCAGGGTTATCTGGAAACACCATATATTTT. It encodes CASSQEGRAGLSGNTIYF. The genes are TRBV4-2 and TRBJ1-3; possibly TRBD1 for D (5 bases). CDR1 LGHNA and CDR2 YNFKEQ come from the germline V gene. V gave up 0 bases and J gave up 1 base, with 16 bases separating them. The CDR3 totals 18 residues.

The genes are TRBV7-9 and TRBJ2-3, with 14 positions matching TRBD2. V lost 5 bases, J lost 3 bases, and 4 bases stayed unmatched. CDR3 length equals 16 residues. Germline V lookup: CDR1 SEHNR, CDR2 FQNEAQ (reference sequence). The CDR3 DNA follows: TGTGCCAGCAGCCCAAGGACTAGCGGGGGGACAGATACGCAGTATTTT. Translating gives CASSPRTSGGTDTQYF.

The rearrangement joins TRBV6-5 to TRBJ1-2, with TRBD1 identical over 8 bases. The CDR3 sequence is 15 residues long. CDR1 is MNHEY, CDR2 SVGAGI, per germline. V lost 6 bases and J lost 5; bases outside the gene matches: 11. Written as DNA, the CDR3 is TGTGCCAGCAGCCTCAGGGGGCCAGCCCTTTATGGCTACACCTTC. This codes for CASSLRGPALYGYTF.

This chain connects TRBV15 to TRBJ2-3, with 8 bases matching TRBD2. CDR3 length equals 15 residues. V trimming: 1 base; J trimming: 1 base; junction bases outside the gene matches: 1. Germline-derived CDR1 and CDR2 are LNHNV and YYDKDF (reference sequence). CDR3 DNA sequence: TGTGCCACCAGCAGAGGGCGGGGGGGCACAGATACGCAGTATTTT. Protein product: CATSRGRGGTDTQYF.

The V call is TRBV12-3 or TRBV12-4, the J call TRBJ1-1; D is ambiguous. Trimming removed 2 bases at V and 5 bases at J, with 9 bases between. The CDR3 is 13 amino acids. The DNA of the CDR3 is TGTGCCAGCAGTTTATTTCTTAGTACTGAAGCTTTCTTT. Protein product: CASSLFLSTEAFF.